The 20 T cell receptor beta chains given below trace back to one sample, sequenced in a study of OX40 agonist ivuxolimab in advanced cancers. Assay: immunoSEQ multiplex PCR; the TCRdb copy retains only in-frame clones and omits some. The profile shows more than 85,000 clones, roughly 89% of them singletons. The specimen comprised CD4+ or CD8+ T cells sorted from blood, sampled in a trial of the OX40 agonist ivuxolimab. The receptors come from an adult with an advanced solid tumor such as melanoma, head and neck, liver or kidney cancer.

The chain is built from TRBV15 and TRBJ2-5, with D uncertain. Deletions cut 0 bases from V and 5 bases from J, with 7 bases between. Germline V gives CDR1 LNHNV, CDR2 YYDKDF (reference sequence). The CDR3 runs 13 residues. CDR3 nucleotide sequence: TGTGCCACCAGCAGAGATCAAAGGGAGACCCAGTACTTC. Protein sequence: CATSRDQRETQYF.

The chain recombines TRBV5-1 with TRBJ2-7; 12 bases align to TRBD1. The CDR3 contains 16 residues. Germline-derived CDR1 and CDR2 are SGHRS and YFSETQ. V shed 4 bases and J 0 bases; nucleotides not matched to a gene: 5. The CDR3 is CASSRGQGAISYEQYF. CDR3 nucleotide sequence: TGCGCCAGCAGCAGGGGACAGGGGGCGATCTCCTACGAGCAGTACTTC.

This chain joins TRBV28 and TRBJ1-5; 7 nucleotides agree with TRBD1. Germline-derived CDR1 and CDR2 are MDHEN and SYDVKM. The ends lost 2 bases at V and 1 base at J; junction bases unmatched: 5. This CDR3 region has 16 residues. The DNA of the CDR3 is TGTGCCAGCAGTTTAATTTCAGGGGGGAGCAATCAGCCCCAGCATTTT. It specifies CASSLISGGSNQPQHF.

This CDR3 is CASSNLGQGTDTQYF. The CDR3 coding sequence is TGTGCCAGCTCGAATTTGGGACAGGGTACAGATACGCAGTATTTT. The chain links TRBV28 to TRBJ2-3; 9 nucleotides match TRBD1. Germline CDR1 and CDR2: MDHEN and SYDVKM. The CDR3 totals 15 residues. With V trimmed by 8 bases and J by 3 bases, 9 bases remained unmatched.

V gene TRBV5-1 combines with J gene TRBJ1-2; D is uncertain. Looked up from germline, CDR1 is SGHRS and CDR2 is YFSETQ. V was trimmed by 0 bases and J by 0 bases, leaving 9 bases between them. CDR3 length: 15 amino acids. The CDR3 loop is CASSLARSANYGYTF. The DNA for the CDR3 is TGCGCCAGCAGCTTGGCGCGTTCTGCTAACTATGGCTACACCTTC.

The chain links TRBV2 to TRBJ2-5; TRBD2 aligns across 8 bases. CDR1 and CDR2 from the germline V gene are SNHLY and FYNNEI. The CDR3 is 15 amino acids. Trimming removed 6 bases from V and 5 bases from J; junction bases left unmatched: 11. The DNA of the CDR3 is TGTGCCAGCAGGGGATTAGCGGGACACGGGGAGACCCAGTACTTC. This codes for CASRGLAGHGETQYF.

The chain joins TRBV19 to TRBJ2-1; D not certain. The V end was cut by 7 bases, the J end by 0 bases, with 16 bases between. Germline CDR1 is LNHDA and CDR2 is SQIVND (reference sequence). This CDR3 has 16 amino acids. CDR3 nucleotides: TGTGCCAGTACACCACCCACGGGCAGCTCCTACAATGAGCAGTTCTTC. It yields the protein CASTPPTGSSYNEQFF.

The chain couples TRBV7-9 to TRBJ2-2; the D gene is possibly TRBD1 (5 bases). Trimming took 4 bases from V and 2 from J, leaving 8 bases between them. Germline V gives CDR1 SEHNR, CDR2 FQNEAQ (reference sequence). CDR3 length: 14 residues. This chain's CDR3 is CASSSTVNTGELFF. CDR3 DNA sequence: TGTGCCAGCAGCTCGACAGTAAACACCGGGGAGCTGTTTTTT.

V gene TRBV11-2 combines with J gene TRBJ2-1; a possible D gene is TRBD2 (6 bases). V was clipped by 3 bases and J by 7 bases, with 16 bases between them. CDR1 and CDR2 (germline): SGHAT, FQNNGV. The CDR3 consists of 15 residues. The CDR3 sequence is CASSLEGIGGNEQFF. CDR3 sequence (DNA): TGTGCCAGCAGCTTGGAGGGAATTGGCGGTAATGAGCAGTTCTTC.

The V and J genes are TRBV5-5 and TRBJ2-1; TRBD1 matches at 8 bases. The CDR3 totals 15 residues. CDR1 is SGHKS and CDR2 is YYEKEE in the germline V gene (reference sequence). The V segment lost 3 bases and the J segment 0 bases; nucleotides outside the gene matches: 2. In nucleotides, the CDR3 is TGTGCCAGCAGCTGGGGACAGGTCTCCTACAATGAGCAGTTCTTC. Amino acids: CASSWGQVSYNEQFF.

This chain joins TRBV18 and TRBJ2-5, with TRBD1 identical over 8 bases. Looked up from germline, CDR1 is KGHSH and CDR2 is LQKENI. This CDR3 has 16 amino acids. The V segment lost 3 bases and the J segment 2 bases; nucleotides outside the gene matches: 8. The CDR3 DNA sequence: TGTGCCAGCTCACCTCTGGACAGGGTACTACAAGAGACCCAGTACTTC. This translates into CASSPLDRVLQETQYF.

This clone was seen more than once but under ten times. The chain recombines TRBV30 with TRBJ1-1; D is possibly TRBD1 (6 bases). Trimming removed 3 bases from V and 1 base from J, with 9 bases in between. The CDR3 has 13 amino acids. Germline CDR1 reads GTSNPN; CDR2 reads SVGIG (reference sequence). Written as DNA, the CDR3 is TGTGCCTGGAGAGCACAGGGGAACACTGAAGCTTTCTTT. It encodes CAWRAQGNTEAFF. The complete variable domain, with remaining parts taken from reference TRBV30 and TRBJ1-1, reads SQTIHQWPATLVQPVGSPLSLECTVEGTSNPNLYWYRQAAGRGLQLLFYSVGIGQISSEVPQNLSASRPQDRQFILSSKKLLLSDSGFYLCAWRAQGNTEAFFGQGTRLTVV.

This chain links TRBV5-6 with TRBJ2-2; TRBD1 agrees at 8 bases. CDR3 length equals 15 residues. Germline assignment: CDR1 SGHDT and CDR2 YYEEEE. The J segment lost 1 base and the V segment lost 2 bases, leaving 1 base of the junction unmatched. CDR3 region: CASSFTGGNTGELFF. In DNA, the CDR3 is TGTGCCAGCAGCTTCACAGGGGGGAACACCGGGGAGCTGTTTTTT.

The chain's CDR3 is CAIRRTGNNTGELFF. The CDR3 DNA follows: TGTGCCATCAGACGGACAGGGAATAACACCGGGGAGCTGTTTTTT. V and J are TRBV10-3 and TRBJ2-2, with 8 bases identical to TRBD1. The trim removed 6 bases at V and 2 bases at J, leaving 5 bases unmatched. CDR1 and CDR2 (germline): ENHRY, SYGVKD. The CDR3 sequence is 15 residues long.

In its sample, this clone was seen once. This chain connects TRBV5-6 to TRBJ2-2; D is uncertain. Trimming stripped 3 bases from V and 6 bases from J, with 12 bases between. The CDR3 has 14 amino acids. Germline CDR1 is SGHDT and CDR2 is YYEEEE. The DNA of the CDR3 is TGTGCCAGCAGCTCCTTCTCTAGGCCCGGGGAGCTGTTTTTT. It yields the protein CASSSFSRPGELFF. The full variable domain, its missing parts supplied by reference TRBV5-6 and TRBJ2-2, is DAGVTQSPTHLIKTRGQQVTLRCSPKSGHDTVSWYQQALGQGPQFIFQYYEEEERQRGNFPDRFSGHQFPNYSSELNVNALLLGDSALYLCASSSFSRPGELFFGEGSRLTVL.

This rearrangement joins TRBV6-1 to TRBJ1-5; 7 bases match TRBD1. CDR1 is MNHNS, CDR2 SASEGT, per germline. V was pared by 6 bases and J by 6 bases, with 5 bases of the junction left unmatched. CDR3 length: 13 amino acids. DNA of the CDR3: TGTGCCAGCAGGAACAGGGACAGTCAGCCCCAGCATTTT. Encoded protein: CASRNRDSQPQHF.

The CDR3 protein is CASSLDGPPSTDTQYF. In nucleotides, the CDR3 is TGTGCCAGCAGTTTAGATGGGCCTCCTAGCACAGATACGCAGTATTTT. The rearrangement uses TRBV27 and TRBJ2-3, with D uncertain. The CDR3 is 16 amino acids. From germline, CDR1 is MNHEY and CDR2 SMNVEV (reference sequence). Trimming removed 2 bases from V and 0 bases from J, with 12 bases in between.

V usage is TRBV28 and J usage is TRBJ2-3, with D tentatively TRBD1 or TRBD2 (6 bases each). Trimming pared 2 bases from V and 7 bases from J, leaving 13 bases between. Germline V CDR1 and CDR2: MDHEN, SYDVKM. This CDR3 is built from 14 residues. CDR3 DNA sequence: TGTGCCAGCAGTTTACACGGGGGCAAAAATACGCAGTATTTT. It specifies CASSLHGGKNTQYF.

The chain has TRBV2 and TRBJ1-6; D uncertain. CDR3 length: 10 amino acids. Trimming stripped 5 bases from V and 7 bases from J, with 0 bases between. The V gene's germline CDR1 is SNHLY and CDR2 FYNNEI. The CDR3 reads CASSNSPLHF. CDR3 DNA sequence: TGTGCCAGCAGTAATTCACCCCTCCACTTT.

The rearrangement joins TRBV27 to TRBJ2-5; a possible D gene is TRBD1 (6 bases). The V end was cut by 4 bases, the J end by 5 bases, with 14 bases between. Germline V gives CDR1 MNHEY, CDR2 SMNVEV (reference sequence). This CDR3 spans 14 amino acids. This CDR3 is CASSWGQPGETQYF. CDR3 nucleotide sequence: TGTGCCAGCAGTTGGGGGCAGCCGGGGGAGACCCAGTACTTC.